This TCR beta chain emerged from a study of blood T cell repertoires in COVID-19. The wider study: COVID-19 samples from acute and convalescent phases originated in the United States, Italy and Spain.

The CDR3 extends over 14 amino acids. The germline V gene encodes CDR1 KGHDR and CDR2 SFDVKD. Trimming took off 8 bases at V and 1 base at J, with 12 bases between the two ends. The assay was immunoSEQ multiplex PCR, and TCRdb's table has in-frame clones only and misses some. Here the sample spans around 140,000 clones, about 86% being singletons. This receptor was identified in a man aged 40-50 years with acute COVID-19. The rearrangement joins TRBV24-1 to TRBJ2-3; D remains ambiguous. Specimen: PBMCs or T cells enriched from blood (not recorded which). The CDR3, as DNA: TGTGCCACCATCTCCGGTACCGGCACAGATACGCAGTATTTT. As protein: CATISGTGTDTQYF.